The 32 T cell receptor beta chains listed next were all sequenced from one sample in a study of cytomegalovirus exposure and HLA in healthy donors. Only in-frame clones appear in the TCRdb table, and some are missing; sequencing was by immunoSEQ multiplex PCR. The sample yields about 70,000 clones, 94% seen once. Sequencing was carried out using PBMCs. These receptors all stem from a young woman in good health and CMV-seropositive.

This clone was seen only once. The V call is TRBV30, the J call TRBJ1-6; maybe TRBD1 (6 bases). The V end lost 0 bases, the J end lost 7 bases, and 10 bases lay between the germline ends. Germline loops: CDR1 GTSNPN, CDR2 SVGIG (reference sequence). The CDR3 is 14 residues long. The CDR3 protein is CAWSVLQGNSPLHF. For the CDR3, the DNA is TGTGCCTGGAGTGTACTACAGGGCAATTCACCCCTCCACTTT.

The chain employs TRBV4-3 and TRBJ1-1; D uncertain. Germline CDR1 reads LGHNA; CDR2 reads YSLEER. There are 15 residues in the CDR3. The germline V and J ends were trimmed by 1 base and 1 base, with 10 bases remaining between them. The CDR3 protein is CASSQGVGKNTEAFF. The CDR3 DNA is TGCGCCAGCAGCCAAGGTGTCGGGAAGAACACTGAAGCTTTCTTT.

The genes are TRBV15 and TRBJ1-2; 11 bases agree with TRBD1. The CDR3 has 14 residues. Germline V gives CDR1 LNHNV, CDR2 YYDKDF (reference sequence). V lost 5 bases to trimming and J lost 5 bases; unmatched junction nucleotides: 4. This chain's CDR3 is CATSWTGGGYGYTF. Here the CDR3 DNA reads TGTGCCACCAGCTGGACAGGGGGCGGGTATGGCTACACCTTC. Supplemented by reference TRBV15 and TRBJ1-2, the full variable domain reads DAMVIQNPRYQVTQFGKPVTLSCSQTLNHNVMYWYQQKSSQAPKLLFHYYDKDFNNEADTPDNFQSRRPNTSFCFLDIRSPGLGDTAMYLCATSWTGGGYGYTFGSGTRLTVV.

The rearrangement links TRBV6-5 to TRBJ2-2, with 7 bases fitting TRBD1. From germline, CDR1 is MNHEY and CDR2 SVGAGI. Trimming removed 6 bases from V and 6 bases from J; junction bases left unmatched: 4. The CDR3 runs 13 residues. Here the CDR3 DNA reads TGTGCCAGCAGCCGGACAGGCCCCGGGGAGCTGTTTTTT. It specifies CASSRTGPGELFF.

The chain couples TRBV5-6 to TRBJ2-5; TRBD2 matches at 15 bases. This CDR3 region has 13 residues. The trim removed 3 bases at V and 9 bases at J, leaving 0 bases unmatched. Germline CDR1 reads SGHDT; CDR2 reads YYEEEE. The CDR3: CASSWTSGGAQYF. The CDR3, as DNA: TGTGCCAGCAGCTGGACTAGCGGGGGGGCCCAGTACTTC.

This clone was seen a few times. This CDR3 reads CASSPPDREGTYEQYF. The CDR3 DNA is TGTGCCAGCTCACCCCCGGACAGGGAGGGGACCTACGAGCAGTACTTC. The V gene is TRBV18, the J gene TRBJ2-7; D possibly corresponds to TRBD1 (8 bases). V lost 3 bases, J lost 2 bases, and 17 bases lay in between. The CDR3 consists of 16 residues. Germline V gene sequence: CDR1 KGHSH, CDR2 LQKENI. Supplemented by reference TRBV18 and TRBJ2-7, the full variable domain reads NAGVMQNPRHLVRRRGQEARLRCSPMKGHSHVYWYRQLPEEGLKFMVYLQKENIIDESGMPKERFSAEFPKEGPSILRIQQVVRGDSAAYFCASSPPDREGTYEQYFGPGTRLTVT.

CDR3 nucleotides: TGTGCCAGCAGCTTAAGGTCTGCGGGAACCGGGGAGCTGTTTTTT. The encoded protein is CASSLRSAGTGELFF. J is TRBJ2-2 and V is TRBV7-2; D is perhaps TRBD2 (6 bases). This CDR3 region has 15 residues. Trimming removed 2 bases at V and 5 bases at J, with 12 bases between. CDR1 is SGHTA and CDR2 is FQGNSA in the germline V gene.

This sequence joins TRBV11-3 and TRBJ2-1; 8 positions match TRBD2. The V gene's germline CDR1 is SGHNT and CDR2 YENEEA. Trimming removed 5 bases from V and 0 bases from J; junction bases left unmatched: 15. The CDR3 sequence is 19 residues long. The CDR3 nucleotides are TGTGCCAGCAGCCCGAACCCGAAACTAGCGGCAAGCTCCTACAATGAGCAGTTCTTC. This translates into CASSPNPKLAASSYNEQFF.

V is TRBV9 and J is TRBJ2-7; TRBD1 matches at 7 bases. Trimming removed 0 bases from V and 6 bases from J; junction bases left unmatched: 9. Germline V CDR1 and CDR2: SGDLS, YYNGEE. The CDR3 is 15 amino acids. The CDR3 region is CASSVEGTAPREQYF. The CDR3 region has the DNA TGTGCCAGCAGCGTAGAGGGGACAGCCCCCCGCGAGCAGTACTTC.

V is TRBV21-1 and J is TRBJ1-5. TRBV21-1 is a pseudogene. This CDR3 spans 13 amino acids. CDR3 DNA: TGTGCCAGCAGCATACTAACGGGGCAGCCCCAGCATTTT. It yields the protein CASSILTGQPQHF.

This clone occurred a few times. The J gene is TRBJ1-4, the V gene TRBV19; 7 nucleotides line up with TRBD1. Germline CDR1 and CDR2: LNHDA and SQIVND (reference sequence). V trimming: 1 base; J trimming: 11 bases; junction bases outside the gene matches: 4. The CDR3 loop spans 13 amino acids. Here the CDR3 reads CASSIVGQAKLFF. CDR3 nucleotides: TGTGCCAGTAGTATAGTCGGACAGGCCAAACTGTTTTTT.

This clone was seen only once. The CDR3 loop is CASSPEGGNYEQFF. Here the CDR3 DNA reads TGTGCCAGCAGCCCAGAAGGCGGTAACTATGAGCAGTTCTTC. The rearrangement uses TRBV7-2 and TRBJ2-1; D ambiguous. The V end lost 5 bases, the J end lost 8 bases, and 16 bases lay between the germline ends. The V gene's germline CDR1 is SGHTA and CDR2 FQGNSA. CDR3 length equals 14 residues.

The chain employs TRBV5-6 and TRBJ2-7; 10 nucleotides line up with TRBD1. The length of the CDR3 is 17 residues. J was trimmed by 2 bases and V by 2 bases; bases with no gene match: 10. Per germline, CDR1 SGHDT and CDR2 YYEEEE. The CDR3 sequence is CASSLGTGAQRPYEQYF. For the CDR3, the DNA is TGTGCCAGCAGCTTAGGGACAGGGGCCCAAAGACCCTACGAGCAGTACTTC.

The chain carries TRBV19 and TRBJ2-7; TRBD1 agrees at 7 bases. CDR1 and CDR2 (germline): LNHDA, SQIVND (reference sequence). The CDR3 sequence is 15 residues long. After removal of 1 base from V and 0 bases from J, the junction contained 3 bases not matched to a gene. The CDR3 is CASSIGTGSSYEQYF. The CDR3 nucleotides are TGTGCCAGTAGTATAGGGACAGGAAGCTCCTACGAGCAGTACTTC.

This clone was seen a handful of times. This rearrangement joins TRBV4-1 to TRBJ2-3; TRBD2 aligns across 8 bases. Per germline, CDR1 MGHRA and CDR2 YSYEKL. CDR3 length: 17 residues. V trimming: 0 bases; J trimming: 7 bases; junction bases outside the gene matches: 12. CDR3 in DNA: TGCGCCAGCAGCCAAGACCGGAGCGGGAGTTTAGGACATACGCAGTATTTT. Translating it yields CASSQDRSGSLGHTQYF.

The CDR3 protein is CASSLSGRYEQYF. CDR3 sequence (DNA): TGTGCCAGCAGTTTGAGCGGGAGATACGAGCAGTACTTC. The J gene is TRBJ2-7, the V gene TRBV28, with 8 nucleotides matching TRBD2. J gave up 4 bases and V 3 bases, and 2 bases lay outside the gene matches. This CDR3 region has 13 residues. Germline CDR1 reads MDHEN; CDR2 reads SYDVKM. Looking up the rest from reference TRBV28 and TRBJ2-7 gives the full variable domain: DVKVTQSSRYLVKRTGEKVFLECVQDMDHENMFWYRQDPGLGLRLIYFSYDVKMKEKGDIPEGYSVSREKKERFSLILESASTNQTSMYLCASSLSGRYEQYFGPGTRLTVT.

The chain employs TRBV27 and TRBJ1-4, with a tentative D call TRBD1 (5 bases). This CDR3 contains 16 residues. V gave up 5 bases and J gave up 2 bases, with 15 bases separating them. The germline gives CDR1 MNHEY, CDR2 SMNVEV (reference sequence). CDR3 sequence: CASSPLTQETNEKLFF. The CDR3 DNA follows: TGTGCCAGCAGTCCGCTAACACAGGAGACTAATGAAAAACTGTTTTTT.

The chain recombines TRBV6-6 with TRBJ2-7; D not certain. Germline V gives CDR1 MNHNY, CDR2 SVGAGI (reference sequence). The CDR3 sequence is 13 residues long. V was pared by 4 bases and J by 5 bases, with 12 bases between. Here the CDR3 reads CASSSGVADEQYF. Written as DNA, the CDR3 is TGTGCCAGCAGTTCTGGAGTTGCGGACGAGCAGTACTTC.

The chain joins TRBV30 to TRBJ1-6, with TRBD1 matching over 7 bases. Losses at the gene ends were 2 bases for V and 0 bases for J; bases not matched to a gene: 7. The CDR3 length is 17 residues. Looked up from germline, CDR1 is GTSNPN and CDR2 is SVGIG (reference sequence). This CDR3 is CAWSMGQRISYNSPLHF. Here the CDR3 DNA reads TGTGCCTGGAGTATGGGACAGCGAATCTCCTATAATTCACCCCTCCACTTT.

This chain joins TRBV7-2 and TRBJ2-3; D unresolved. CDR1 is SGHTA, CDR2 FQGNSA, per germline. V was clipped by 2 bases and J by 2 bases, with 23 bases between them. There are 19 residues in the CDR3. DNA for the CDR3: TGTGCCAGCAGCTTAATTAGGCCAGGTTTCATGACCCCCACAGATACGCAGTATTTT. Its protein product is CASSLIRPGFMTPTDTQYF.

The V gene is TRBV5-1, the J gene TRBJ2-7; 7 bases agree with TRBD1. J lost 2 bases, V lost 4 bases, and 6 bases had no gene match. This CDR3 comprises 14 residues. The germline V gene encodes CDR1 SGHRS and CDR2 YFSETQ. The CDR3 DNA reads TGCGCCAGCAGCCAAACAGGGGCTCCCTACGAGCAGTACTTC. This translates into CASSQTGAPYEQYF.

This clone came up a few times. The V and J genes are TRBV30 and TRBJ1-2; 11 bases are a match to TRBD1. J was trimmed by 8 bases and V by 0 bases; bases with no gene match: 8. The CDR3 spans 15 residues. Germline assignment: CDR1 GTSNPN and CDR2 SVGIG (reference sequence). This CDR3 is CAWSVFRGQGVGYTF. CDR3 DNA: TGTGCCTGGAGTGTATTTAGGGGACAGGGGGTAGGCTACACCTTC.

V gene TRBV19 combines with J gene TRBJ2-3, with 12 bases that match TRBD2. The CDR3 is made up of 14 amino acids. V shed 8 bases and J 4 bases; nucleotides not matched to a gene: 4. Germline V gene sequence: CDR1 LNHDA, CDR2 SQIVND (reference sequence). The CDR3 nucleotides read TGTGCCAGTTCGCTAGCGGGAGGGGCAGATACGCAGTATTTT. Its translation: CASSLAGGADTQYF.

The chain recombines TRBV30 with TRBJ1-1, with D tentatively TRBD1 (5 bases). Germline V gene sequence: CDR1 GTSNPN, CDR2 SVGIG (reference sequence). With 3 bases removed from V and 11 bases from J, the gap between germline ends came to 22 bases. The CDR3 covers 14 residues. The chain's CDR3 is CAWSGRGDSPWAFF. In nucleotides, the CDR3 is TGTGCCTGGAGCGGGCGGGGTGACAGTCCTTGGGCTTTCTTT.

V usage is TRBV5-5 and J usage is TRBJ2-7, with TRBD2 matching 9 bases. The ends lost 4 bases at V and 7 bases at J; junction bases unmatched: 12. The V gene's germline CDR1 is SGHKS and CDR2 YYEKEE (reference sequence). CDR3 size: 15 residues. CDR3 in DNA: TGTGCCAGCAGCGTACGGGGGCTAGCGGGACGTGAGCAGTACTTC. Translating gives CASSVRGLAGREQYF.

V usage is TRBV30 and J usage is TRBJ1-2; 8 bases map to TRBD1. The CDR3 has 14 residues. J was trimmed by 2 bases and V by 3 bases; bases with no gene match: 5. CDR1 and CDR2 from the germline V gene are GTSNPN and SVGIG (reference sequence). In DNA, the CDR3 is TGTGCCTGGAGGGCTGACAGGGGAAACTATGGCTACACCTTC. The encoded protein is CAWRADRGNYGYTF.

The table lists this clone with a count of one. The gene calls are TRBV27 and TRBJ2-7; 8 bases are a match to TRBD1. Germline trimming cut 5 bases from V and 0 bases from J; bases unmatched to any gene: 9. The CDR3 is 16 amino acids. Germline V CDR1 and CDR2: MNHEY, SMNVEV (reference sequence). CDR3 bases: TGTGCCAGCAGTGCCGGAAGGACAGGGAACTCCTACGAGCAGTACTTC. It codes for CASSAGRTGNSYEQYF.

J is TRBJ2-7 and V is TRBV7-2; possibly TRBD2 for D (5 bases). Germline V gene lookup returns CDR1 SGHTA and CDR2 FQGNSA. The germline V and J ends were trimmed by 9 bases and 1 base, with 22 bases remaining between them. The CDR3 contains 16 residues. The CDR3, as DNA: TGTGCCAGTCCCCCTCCCGGGCAGGAGGAATCCTACGAGCAGTACTTC. Translated: CASPPPGQEESYEQYF.

This sequence joins TRBV11-2 and TRBJ1-1; 7 positions agree with TRBD1. V shed 5 bases, J shed 7 bases, and the junction held 10 bases outside the gene matches. Looked up from germline, CDR1 is SGHAT and CDR2 is FQNNGV. The CDR3 covers 14 residues. The CDR3 spells CASSLDRKRGEAFF. The CDR3, as DNA: TGTGCCAGCAGCCTGGACAGGAAGAGAGGTGAAGCTTTCTTT.

The V gene is TRBV4-2, the J gene TRBJ1-1, with 9 bases that match TRBD1. V lost 1 base to trimming and J lost 6 bases; unmatched junction nucleotides: 6. Germline values: CDR1 LGHNA, CDR2 YNFKEQ. The CDR3 is 15 residues long. The CDR3 reads CASSQGDREFAEAFF. The CDR3 bases are TGTGCCAGCAGCCAAGGGGACAGGGAATTCGCTGAAGCTTTCTTT.

J is TRBJ2-7 and V is TRBV19; 9 bases map to TRBD2. Germline-derived CDR1 and CDR2 are LNHDA and SQIVND (reference sequence). Trimming took 4 bases from V and 5 from J; bases not matched to a gene: 9. CDR3 size: 15 residues. For the CDR3, the DNA is TGTGCCAGTAGTAACTTAGCGGGAGATTACGACGAGCAGTACTTC. Translated: CASSNLAGDYDEQYF.

The chain combines TRBV6-5 with TRBJ2-1, with TRBD2 identical over 8 bases. CDR3 size: 14 residues. Trimming at V came to 0 bases and at J to 10 bases, leaving 5 bases not matched to a gene. Germline CDR1 MNHEY, CDR2 SVGAGI. CDR3 region: CASSYSKAGDEQFF. As DNA, the CDR3 is TGTGCCAGCAGTTACTCGAAAGCGGGGGACGAGCAGTTCTTC.